Shown below are 25 T cell receptor beta chains from a single sample sequenced in a study of T cell repertoires in cytomegalovirus infection. TCRdb re-called the reads through MiXCR, storing one row per CDR3 protein. The sample includes over 200,000 distinct CDR3 sequences, about an eighth of them seen just once. Material for sequencing was PBMCs. These receptors originate from a human donor in good health (CMV status not recorded). Some clones in this sample may be carry-over from other donors' samples.

In this sample, this clonotype turned up a few times. V and J are TRBV2 and TRBJ2-7; D possibly corresponds to TRBD2 (7 bases). The germline V gene encodes CDR1 SNHLY and CDR2 FYNNEI. Deletions cut 8 bases from V and 6 bases from J, with 11 bases between. The CDR3 spans 11 residues. CDR3 residues: CASGGGGEQYF. As DNA, the CDR3 is TGTGCCAGCGGGGGAGGGGGCGAGCAGTACTTC.

This clonotype has a handful of counts. The gene calls are TRBV6-5 and TRBJ2-7, with D possibly being TRBD1 (6 bases). Germline V gene data show CDR1 as MNHEY and CDR2 as SVGAGI. The V gene lost 5 bases and the J gene lost 5 bases, with 16 bases spanning the gap. This CDR3 spans 14 amino acids. As DNA, the CDR3 is TGTGCCAGCAGTACGACAGGAGCAAAACACGAGCAGTACTTC. Amino acids: CASSTTGAKHEQYF.

This clonotype turned up a few times. V is TRBV2 and J is TRBJ2-7, with 9 bases matching TRBD2. Germline CDR1 SNHLY, CDR2 FYNNEI. The length of the CDR3 is 14 residues. J was trimmed by 3 bases and V by 3 bases; bases with no gene match: 3. The CDR3 nucleotides read TGTGCCAGCAGTGACCAGCGGGGGGTCTACGAGCAGTACTTC. This sequence encodes CASSDQRGVYEQYF.

The chain joins TRBV11-2 to TRBJ2-1; D is ambiguous. The CDR3 covers 14 residues. Germline lookup yields CDR1 SGHAT and CDR2 FQNNGV. Trimming removed 0 bases at V and 4 bases at J, with 7 bases between. The CDR3 DNA sequence: TGTGCCAGCAGCTTAGATCTTCAGTACAATGAGCAGTTCTTC. This encodes CASSLDLQYNEQFF.

The chain recombines TRBV25-1 with TRBJ1-1, with D unresolved. Germline V CDR1 and CDR2: MGHDK, SYGVNS. V was shortened by 6 bases and J by 2 bases, with 10 bases between the two germline ends. The CDR3 has 13 amino acids. The CDR3 reads CASRVGPNTEAFF. In DNA form, the CDR3 reads TGTGCCAGCAGAGTAGGCCCCAACACTGAAGCTTTCTTT.

Many counts were recorded for this clonotype. CDR3 loop: CASSLAPRNEQFF. For the CDR3, the DNA is TGTGCCAGCAGCTTAGCCCCCCGCAATGAGCAGTTCTTC. V usage is TRBV7-9 and J usage is TRBJ2-1; D unclear. V gave up 0 bases and J gave up 6 bases, with 6 bases separating them. The CDR3 loop spans 13 amino acids. CDR1 and CDR2 (germline): SEHNR, FQNEAQ (reference sequence).

This chain uses TRBV5-4 with TRBJ2-1; no clear D. CDR1 SGHNT and CDR2 YYREEE come from the germline V gene (reference sequence). V lost 4 bases and J lost 0, with 11 bases in between. The CDR3 covers 15 residues. Here the CDR3 DNA reads TGTGCCAGCAGCACATCCTCGAGCTCCTACAATGAGCAGTTCTTC. Its translation: CASSTSSSSYNEQFF.

This clonotype was found a few times. The rearrangement links TRBV2 to TRBJ2-5; 8 positions match TRBD1. The V gene's germline CDR1 is SNHLY and CDR2 FYNNEI. Germline trimming cut 10 bases from V and 5 bases from J; bases unmatched to any gene: 3. The CDR3 is 11 amino acids. CDR3 DNA sequence: TGTGCCACAGGGGGCGTGGAGACCCAGTACTTC. Translation: CATGGVETQYF.

This clonotype has a count of ten or more. The chain joins TRBV7-2 to TRBJ2-1, with TRBD2 matching over 8 bases. This CDR3 region has 16 residues. The germline V gene encodes CDR1 SGHTA and CDR2 FQGNSA. The V and J ends lost 1 base and 8 bases, in that order; junction bases with no gene match: 10. The CDR3 here is CASSLGLAGRLDEQFF. The DNA for the CDR3 is TGTGCCAGCAGCTTAGGGCTAGCGGGCAGGCTGGATGAGCAGTTCTTC.

This clonotype was detected ten times or more. The rearrangement links TRBV6-5 to TRBJ2-1; possibly TRBD2 for D (7 bases). The CDR3 runs 15 residues. Germline CDR1 and CDR2: MNHEY and SVGAGI. Trimming shortened V by 6 bases and J by 9 bases, and 21 bases separated the two germline ends. This CDR3 reads CASSQRGGRRVEQFF. CDR3 coding DNA: TGTGCCAGCAGCCAAAGGGGGGGGAGGAGGGTTGAGCAGTTCTTC.

This chain links TRBV24-1 with TRBJ2-5; no definite D call. This CDR3 comprises 14 residues. The V gene's germline CDR1 is KGHDR and CDR2 SFDVKD. V lost 3 bases and J 3 bases, leaving 10 bases between the germline ends. CDR3: CATSDPRPEETQYF. CDR3 DNA: TGTGCCACCAGTGATCCGAGGCCCGAAGAGACCCAGTACTTC.

This clonotype qualifies as medium-sized (0.01 to 0.1%). This chain connects TRBV7-9 to TRBJ2-5; possible D gene TRBD1, 7 bases. The CDR3 is 13 residues long. Germline loops: CDR1 SEHNR, CDR2 FQNEAQ (reference sequence). Between the trimmed V and J ends, which lost 5 bases and 5 bases, there was a span of 12 bases. CDR3 DNA sequence: TGTGCCAGCAGCGTGACAGGGACTGAGACCCAGTACTTC. Protein sequence: CASSVTGTETQYF.

This clonotype came up a few times. V gene TRBV5-1 combines with J gene TRBJ1-2; 7 nucleotides align to TRBD1. The CDR3 is 13 amino acids. The germline V gene encodes CDR1 SGHRS and CDR2 YFSETQ. J was trimmed by 4 bases and V by 2 bases; bases with no gene match: 2. The CDR3 DNA sequence: TGCGCCAGCAGCTTCGACAGGGTCTATGGCTACACCTTC. Its protein product is CASSFDRVYGYTF.

At least ten counts were recorded for this clonotype. J is TRBJ2-3 and V is TRBV11-2, with TRBD1 as a possible D gene (5 bases). The CDR3 extends over 15 amino acids. The germline V and J ends were trimmed by 3 bases and 3 bases, with 13 bases remaining between them. Germline-derived CDR1 and CDR2 are SGHAT and FQNNGV. The CDR3 here is CASSFFRGSTDTQYF. CDR3 sequence (DNA): TGTGCCAGCAGCTTCTTTAGGGGCTCTACAGATACGCAGTATTTT.

This clonotype was recorded a few times. The chain is built from TRBV29-1 and TRBJ2-5; D is possibly TRBD2 (6 bases). This CDR3 region has 14 residues. V was trimmed by 2 bases and J by 5 bases, leaving 15 bases between them. Germline V lookup: CDR1 SQVTM, CDR2 ANQGSEA. CDR3 region: CSVEFAGSGETQYF. In DNA, the CDR3 is TGCAGCGTTGAATTTGCGGGATCGGGGGAGACCCAGTACTTC.

V is TRBV19 and J is TRBJ1-4; TRBD1 matches 7 bases. Trimming removed 7 bases from V and 3 bases from J; junction bases left unmatched: 8. This CDR3 is 15 amino acids long. Germline values: CDR1 LNHDA, CDR2 SQIVND (reference sequence). The CDR3 nucleotides read TGTGCCAGTAACGAACAGGGGATGCCTAATGAAAAACTGTTTTTT. Residues: CASNEQGMPNEKLFF.

This clonotype was recorded many times. J is TRBJ1-5 and V is TRBV4-1; D possibly corresponds to TRBD1 (5 bases). V was clipped by 3 bases and J by 4 bases, with 13 bases between them. Germline V gene data show CDR1 as MGHRA and CDR2 as YSYEKL. The CDR3 sequence is 15 residues long. CDR3 sequence reads: CASSQDTGSNQPQHF. The CDR3 DNA reads TGCGCCAGCAGCCAGGATACAGGCTCTAATCAGCCCCAGCATTTT.

This clonotype has at least ten counts. The gene calls are TRBV6-5 and TRBJ1-4; D unclear. With 6 bases removed from V and 0 bases from J, the gap between germline ends came to 8 bases. This CDR3 has 14 residues. CDR1 is MNHEY, CDR2 SVGAGI, per germline. The CDR3 region has the DNA TGTGCCAGCAGCCTCAGTGCAACTAATGAAAAACTGTTTTTT. Encoded protein: CASSLSATNEKLFF.

This chain links TRBV28 with TRBJ2-5; D possibly matches TRBD1 or TRBD2 (5 bases each). Looked up from germline, CDR1 is MDHEN and CDR2 is SYDVKM. The CDR3 loop spans 13 amino acids. V was shortened by 2 bases and J by 5 bases, with 9 bases between the two germline ends. The chain's CDR3 is CASSLEGLETQYF. The CDR3 bases are TGTGCCAGCAGTTTAGAGGGGCTCGAGACCCAGTACTTC.

Ten or more counts support this clonotype. The V call is TRBV7-8, the J call TRBJ2-4, with D uncertain. CDR1 is SGHVS, CDR2 FQNEAQ, per germline. V was shortened by 1 base and J by 0 bases, with 7 bases between the two germline ends. This CDR3 contains 15 residues. The CDR3: CASSLEGIAKNIQYF. CDR3 DNA: TGTGCCAGCAGCTTAGAAGGGATAGCCAAAAACATTCAGTACTTC.

Details on this clonotype: A clone one base away is much larger, so this may be a read error. This chain joins TRBV7-3 and TRBJ2-7; D gene ambiguous. This CDR3 is built from 13 residues. The V and J ends lost 3 bases and 3 bases respectively, with 9 bases between them. Germline loops: CDR1 SGHTA, CDR2 FQGTGA. CDR3: CASSFDQNYEQYF. The CDR3 DNA reads as TGTGCCAGCAGCTTCGACCAAAACTACGAGCAGTACTTC. Full variable domain (missing parts from reference TRBV7-3 and TRBJ2-7): GAGVSQTPSNKVTEKGKYVELRCDPISGHTALYWYRQSLGQGPEFLIYFQGTGAADDSGLPNDRFFAVRPEGSVSTLKIQRTERGDSAVYLCASSFDQNYEQYFGPGTRLTVT.

This clonotype was observed many times. The chain uses TRBV11-2 and TRBJ2-5, with D hard to call. Per germline, CDR1 SGHAT and CDR2 FQNNGV. CDR3 length: 14 residues. V shed 5 bases and J shed 1 base, with 11 bases lying between them. The CDR3 spells CASSLRTGQETQYF. CDR3 nucleotides: TGTGCCAGCAGCCTTCGGACCGGCCAAGAGACCCAGTACTTC.

This clonotype was observed a handful of times. The J gene is TRBJ2-2, the V gene TRBV12-3 or TRBV12-4; 9 nucleotides match TRBD1. The CDR3 sequence is 14 residues long. The trim removed 6 bases at V and 5 bases at J, leaving 4 bases unmatched. The CDR3 protein is CASRPGQGTGELFF. As DNA, the CDR3 is TGTGCCAGCAGACCAGGACAGGGGACCGGGGAGCTGTTTTTT.

This clonotype has just a few counts. This chain uses TRBV19 with TRBJ2-1; TRBD1 might be the D (5 bases). Germline values: CDR1 LNHDA, CDR2 SQIVND (reference sequence). Trimming shortened V by 1 base and J by 0 bases, and 13 bases separated the two germline ends. There are 17 residues in the CDR3. In nucleotides, the CDR3 is TGTGCCAGTAGTATAGGGACATTTGGAAGCTCCTACAATGAGCAGTTCTTC. This codes for CASSIGTFGSSYNEQFF. Full variable domain (missing parts from reference TRBV19 and TRBJ2-1): DGGITQSPKYLFRKEGQNVTLSCEQNLNHDAMYWYRQDPGQGLRLIYYSQIVNDFQKGDIAEGYSVSREKKESFPLTVTSAQKNPTAFYLCASSIGTFGSSYNEQFFGPGTRLTVL.

The J gene is TRBJ2-7, the V gene TRBV28, with 9 nucleotides matching TRBD2. With 7 bases clipped from V and 3 bases from J, the junction kept 7 bases outside the gene matches. The CDR3 contains 14 residues. Germline CDR1 and CDR2: MDHEN and SYDVKM. DNA of the CDR3: TGTGCCAGCAAGGGAGGGACTAGCTTCTACGAGCAGTACTTC. Amino acid sequence: CASKGGTSFYEQYF.